This T cell receptor beta chain is drawn from a study of identical twins. Study-level results: Cord blood beta clonotypes that were abundant carried fewer insertions, and memory repertoires showed no such trend. Conclusions relied on cross-sectional statistical analysis, not following the same donors. Twin-shared out-of-frame alpha sequences showed excess low generation probability.

Trimming took off 6 bases at V and 2 bases at J, with 10 bases between the two ends. Germline lookup yields CDR1 SQVTM and CDR2 ANQGSEA. This CDR3 has 12 residues. Unique molecular identifiers were in the cDNA, with template-switch universal primer binding. Using its own MiXCR run on the 5' RACE reads, TCRdb lists one record per CDR3 protein. The sample consists of around 1.7 million distinct CDR3 sequences, about 32% of them appearing once. This clonotype was counted at least ten times. What it recognizes is unknown. The chain combines TRBV29-1 with TRBJ1-2; D remains ambiguous. The TCR sequence derives from a newborn girl in good health. Sequenced material: cord blood. CDR3 region: CSVWTGNYGYTF. The CDR3, as DNA: TGCAGCGTCTGGACCGGAAACTATGGCTACACCTTC. The whole variable domain, filled in from reference TRBV29-1 and TRBJ1-2, reads SAVISQKPSRDICQRGTSLTIQCQVDSQVTMMFWYRQQPGQSLTLIATANQGSEATYESGFVIDKFPISRPNLTFSTLTVSNMSPEDSSIYLCSVWTGNYGYTFGSGTRLTVV.